Following are 8 T cell receptor beta chains from one sample sequenced in a study of OX40 agonist ivuxolimab in advanced cancers. The data were produced by immunoSEQ multiplex PCR, yet TCRdb's version contains in-frame clones alone and is incomplete. The sample includes around 50,000 clones, roughly 86% seen only once; the top ten take about 7.5%. This specimen was CD4+ or CD8+ T cells sorted from blood, taken in a trial of the OX40 agonist ivuxolimab. The source is an adult with an advanced solid tumor such as melanoma, head and neck, liver or kidney cancer.

The chain employs TRBV11-2 and TRBJ1-2; D possibly corresponds to TRBD1 (6 bases). V lost 5 bases and J 2 bases, leaving 9 bases between the germline ends. The CDR3 contains 13 residues. Germline-derived CDR1 and CDR2 are SGHAT and FQNNGV. CDR3 amino acids: CASSPDRNYGYTF. In DNA, the CDR3 is TGTGCCAGCAGCCCGGACAGAAACTATGGCTACACCTTC.

The V call is TRBV14, the J call TRBJ2-1, with 7 bases identical to TRBD2. The CDR3 is made up of 13 amino acids. CDR1 and CDR2 from the germline V gene are SGHDN and FVKESK. The junction had 4 bases not matched to a gene; V was cut back by 5 bases and J by 6 bases. CDR3: CASSLRLANEQFF. As DNA, the CDR3 is TGTGCCAGCAGCTTACGACTAGCCAATGAGCAGTTCTTC.

The chain has TRBV27 and TRBJ1-1; D unclear. CDR3 length equals 11 residues. Germline V gene data show CDR1 as MNHEY and CDR2 as SMNVEV (reference sequence). V shed 7 bases and J shed 8 bases, with 11 bases lying between them. CDR3 DNA: TGTGCCAGCATAACTGGGGAGGAAGCTTTCTTT. This encodes CASITGEEAFF.

The chain combines TRBV5-4 with TRBJ2-5, with D possibly matching TRBD1 (6 bases). CDR1 and CDR2 from the germline V gene are SGHNT and YYREEE (reference sequence). The CDR3 length is 15 residues. Trimming removed 0 bases at V and 1 base at J, with 10 bases between. The CDR3 nucleotides are TGTGCCAGCAGCTTGGGGGGGCCGATCCAAGAGACCCAGTACTTC. Protein product: CASSLGGPIQETQYF.

V usage is TRBV11-1 and J usage is TRBJ1-2; 7 bases agree with TRBD1. The ends lost 8 bases at V and 5 bases at J; junction bases unmatched: 2. The length of the CDR3 is 11 residues. CDR1 and CDR2 from the germline V gene are SGHAT and FQDESV (reference sequence). The DNA for the CDR3 is TGTGCCAGCGGGACAGTTTATGGCTACACCTTC. Translated, it gives CASGTVYGYTF.

In this sample, this clone turned up a few times. The V and J genes are TRBV11-3 and TRBJ2-5; tentatively, D is TRBD1 or TRBD2 (6 bases each). Per germline, CDR1 SGHNT and CDR2 YENEEA. The CDR3 consists of 17 residues. Trimming took off 3 bases at V and 2 bases at J, with 19 bases between the two ends. The CDR3 sequence: CASSLGKVTGTQETQYF. The DNA of the CDR3 is TGTGCCAGCAGCTTGGGAAAGGTAACAGGGACTCAAGAGACCCAGTACTTC.

In this sample, this clone turned up a few times. This rearrangement joins TRBV7-9 to TRBJ2-3; D remains unclear. The V gene's germline CDR1 is SEHNR and CDR2 FQNEAQ (reference sequence). Trimming took 3 bases from V and 6 from J, leaving 10 bases between them. This CDR3 is 13 amino acids long. CDR3 protein: CASSFQNPDTQYF. The CDR3 coding sequence is TGTGCCAGCAGCTTCCAAAACCCCGATACGCAGTATTTT.

This rearrangement joins TRBV6-5 to TRBJ1-3, with D perhaps TRBD1 (5 bases). The CDR3 runs to 15 residues. Trimming removed 2 bases from V and 4 bases from J, with 12 bases in between. CDR1 and CDR2 from the germline V gene are MNHEY and SVGAGI. The chain's CDR3 is CASSYGGARGNTIYF. The CDR3 DNA is TGTGCCAGCAGTTACGGGGGAGCGAGAGGAAACACCATATATTTT.